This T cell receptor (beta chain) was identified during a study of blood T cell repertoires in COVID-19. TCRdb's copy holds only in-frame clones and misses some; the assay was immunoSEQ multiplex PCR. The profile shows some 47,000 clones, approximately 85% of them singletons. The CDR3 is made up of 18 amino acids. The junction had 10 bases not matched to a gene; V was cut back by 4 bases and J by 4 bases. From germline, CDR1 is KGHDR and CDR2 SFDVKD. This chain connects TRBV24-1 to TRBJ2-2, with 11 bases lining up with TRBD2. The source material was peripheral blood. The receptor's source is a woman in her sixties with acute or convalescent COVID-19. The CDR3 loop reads CATSEHGTSGYSTGELFF. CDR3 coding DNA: TGTGCCACCAGTGAACACGGGACTAGCGGATATTCCACCGGGGAGCTGTTTTTT.